Shown below are 5 T cell receptor beta chains from a single sample sequenced in a study of molecular identifiers for immune sequencing clone quantification. MiXCR was run by TCRdb on the PCR reads, yielding one entry per CDR3 protein. The sample yields approximately 590,000 distinct CDR3 sequences, about 25% seen once. The sample comprised naive CD8+ T cells from blood, with Jurkat cell RNA spiked in. Described subset: FACS-sorted CD8+CD4-CCR7+CD45RA+ naive T cells. The origin of the receptors is a human donor in good health. Some libraries in this study had Jurkat cell RNA spiked in.

The chain carries TRBV5-6 and TRBJ2-2; D may be TRBD2 (6 bases). The CDR3 contains 15 residues. Germline CDR1 SGHDT, CDR2 YYEEEE. Trimming left V 4 bases short and J 2 bases short, with 12 bases between. CDR3: CASSLRTINTGELFF. CDR3 DNA sequence: TGTGCCAGCAGCCTGAGGACTATTAACACCGGGGAGCTGTTTTTT.

This clonotype was counted only a few times. The CDR3 is CASSIDDPQPQHF. Here the CDR3 DNA reads TGTGCCAGTAGTATAGATGACCCCCAGCCCCAGCATTTT. This chain uses TRBV19 with TRBJ1-5; D ambiguous. Looked up from germline, CDR1 is LNHDA and CDR2 is SQIVND (reference sequence). This CDR3 has 13 residues. The V gene lost 0 bases and the J gene lost 7 bases, with 7 bases spanning the gap.

This chain uses TRBV7-6 with TRBJ2-5; D remains unclear. The CDR3 runs 13 residues. CDR1 and CDR2 (germline): SGHVS, FNYEAQ. Between the trimmed V and J ends, which lost 1 base and 5 bases, there was a span of 8 bases. The CDR3 sequence is CASSLDFRETQYF. DNA of the CDR3: TGTGCCAGCAGCTTAGATTTCCGTGAGACCCAGTACTTC. The full variable domain, completed using reference TRBV7-6 and TRBJ2-5, is GAGVSQSPRYKVTKRGQDVALRCDPISGHVSLYWYRQALGQGPEFLTYFNYEAQQDKSGLPNDRFSAERPEGSISTLTIQRTEQRDSAMYRCASSLDFRETQYFGPGTRLLVL.

In its sample, this clonotype was seen many times. V gene TRBV25-1 combines with J gene TRBJ1-1, with D unresolved. V dropped 4 bases and J dropped 7 bases, with 4 bases sitting between them. The length of the CDR3 is 10 residues. Germline loops: CDR1 MGHDK, CDR2 SYGVNS. The CDR3 region has the DNA TGTGCCAGCAGTGGAGGTGAAGCTTTCTTT. Its translation: CASSGGEAFF.

This clonotype was observed a few times. The genes are TRBV12-5 and TRBJ2-5, with TRBD2 matching over 11 bases. The ends lost 4 bases at V and 1 base at J; junction bases unmatched: 2. CDR1 LGHNT and CDR2 FRNRAP come from the germline V gene. The length of the CDR3 is 15 residues. DNA of the CDR3: TGTGCTAGTGGTTGGGGACTAGCGGTCCAAGAGACCCAGTACTTC. Translation gives CASGWGLAVQETQYF.